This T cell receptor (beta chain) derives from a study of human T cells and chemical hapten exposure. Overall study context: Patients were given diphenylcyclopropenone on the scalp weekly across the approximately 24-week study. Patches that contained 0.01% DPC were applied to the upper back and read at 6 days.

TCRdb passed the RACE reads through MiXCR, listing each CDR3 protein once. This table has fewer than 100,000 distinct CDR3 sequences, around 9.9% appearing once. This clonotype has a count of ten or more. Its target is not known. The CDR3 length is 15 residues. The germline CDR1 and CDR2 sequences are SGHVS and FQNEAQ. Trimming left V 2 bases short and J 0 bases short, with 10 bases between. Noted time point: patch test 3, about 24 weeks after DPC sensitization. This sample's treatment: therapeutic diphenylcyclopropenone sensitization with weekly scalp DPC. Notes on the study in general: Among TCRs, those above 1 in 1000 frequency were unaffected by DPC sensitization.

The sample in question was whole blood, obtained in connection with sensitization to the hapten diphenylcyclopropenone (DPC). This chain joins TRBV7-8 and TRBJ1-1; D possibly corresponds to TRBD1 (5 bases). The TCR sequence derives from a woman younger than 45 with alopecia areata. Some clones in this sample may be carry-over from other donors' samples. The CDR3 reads CASSLYGDLNTEAFF. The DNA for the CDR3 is TGTGCCAGCAGCTTATATGGGGACTTGAACACTGAAGCTTTCTTT.